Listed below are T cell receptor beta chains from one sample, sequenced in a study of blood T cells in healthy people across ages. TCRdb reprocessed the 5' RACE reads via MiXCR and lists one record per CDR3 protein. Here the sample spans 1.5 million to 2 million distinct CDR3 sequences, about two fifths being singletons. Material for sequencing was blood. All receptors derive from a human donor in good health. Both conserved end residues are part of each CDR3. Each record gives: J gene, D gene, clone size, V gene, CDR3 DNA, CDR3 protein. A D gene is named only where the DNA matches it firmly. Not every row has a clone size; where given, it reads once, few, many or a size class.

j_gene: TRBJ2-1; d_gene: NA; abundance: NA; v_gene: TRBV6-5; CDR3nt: TGTGCCAGCAGTTACTCGTATCCACTAGAGGGGGGCCCCTATGACAATGAGCAGTTCTTC; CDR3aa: CASSYSYPLEGGPYDNEQFF
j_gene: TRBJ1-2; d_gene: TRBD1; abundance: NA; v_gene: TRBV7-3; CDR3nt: TGTGCCAGCAGCTCTTTTCCAAACTTCGGGACAGCAGACGATGGCTACACCTTC; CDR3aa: CASSSFPNFGTADDGYTF
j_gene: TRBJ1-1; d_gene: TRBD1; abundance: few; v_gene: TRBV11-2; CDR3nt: TGTGCCAGCAGCTTAGGGGGGACAGAACTAAACACTGAAGCTTTCTTT; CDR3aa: CASSLGGTELNTEAFF
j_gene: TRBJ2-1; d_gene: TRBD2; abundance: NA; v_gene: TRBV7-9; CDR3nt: TGTGCCAGGGGCGGGGAGCGGGGGGACTACAATGAGCAGTTCTTC; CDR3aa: CARGGERGDYNEQFF
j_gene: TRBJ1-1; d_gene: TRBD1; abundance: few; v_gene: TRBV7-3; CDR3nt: TGTGCCAGCAGCAATACAGGGGCCATGAACACTGAAGCTTTCTTT; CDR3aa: CASSNTGAMNTEAFF
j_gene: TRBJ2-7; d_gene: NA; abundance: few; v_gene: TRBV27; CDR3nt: TGTGCCAGCAGCAGTGTTTCAGCTGCCTACGAGCAGTACTTC; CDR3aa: CASSSVSAAYEQYF
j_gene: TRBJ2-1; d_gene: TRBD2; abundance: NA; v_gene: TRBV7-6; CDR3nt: TGTGCCAGCAGCTTAGATCGGGCGGGGGGGCCCTACAATGAGCAGTTCTTC; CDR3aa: CASSLDRAGGPYNEQFF
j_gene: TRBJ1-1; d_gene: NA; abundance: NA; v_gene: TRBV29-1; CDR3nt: TGCAGCGTTGAAGGGGGTGAAGCTTTCTTT; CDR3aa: CSVEGGEAFF
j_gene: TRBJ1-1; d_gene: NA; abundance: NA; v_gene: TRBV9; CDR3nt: TGTGCCAGCAGCCCTGCAGGGACCACTGAAGCTTTCTTT; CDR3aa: CASSPAGTTEAFF
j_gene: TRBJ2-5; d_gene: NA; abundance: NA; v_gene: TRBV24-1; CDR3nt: TGTGCCACCAGTGATTACTATACCCTCGGAAAGCAGTACTTC; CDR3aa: CATSDYYTLGKQYF
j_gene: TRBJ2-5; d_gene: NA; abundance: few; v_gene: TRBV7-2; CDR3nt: TGTGCCAGCAGCTTACCATACAGGGTATCTGCCCAAGAGACCCAGTACTTC; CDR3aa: CASSLPYRVSAQETQYF
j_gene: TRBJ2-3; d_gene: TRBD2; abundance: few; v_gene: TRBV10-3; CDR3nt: TGTGCCATCAGTGAGTCTAGAAGCGGGGGAACAGATACGCAGTATTTT; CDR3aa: CAISESRSGGTDTQYF